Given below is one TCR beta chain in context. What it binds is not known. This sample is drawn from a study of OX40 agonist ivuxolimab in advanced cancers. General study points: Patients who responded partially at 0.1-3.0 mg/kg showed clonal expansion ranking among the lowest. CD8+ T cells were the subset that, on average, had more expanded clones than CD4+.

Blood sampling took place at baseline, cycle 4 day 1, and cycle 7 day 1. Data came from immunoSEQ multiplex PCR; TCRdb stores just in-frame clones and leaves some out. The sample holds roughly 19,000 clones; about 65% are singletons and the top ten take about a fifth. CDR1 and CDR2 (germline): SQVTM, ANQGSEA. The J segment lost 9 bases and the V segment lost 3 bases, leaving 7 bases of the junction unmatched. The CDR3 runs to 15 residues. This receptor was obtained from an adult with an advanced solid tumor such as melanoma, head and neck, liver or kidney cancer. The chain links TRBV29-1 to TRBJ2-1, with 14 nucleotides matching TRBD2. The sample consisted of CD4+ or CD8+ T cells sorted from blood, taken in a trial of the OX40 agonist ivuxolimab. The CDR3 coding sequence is TGCAGCGTTGAGTTGACTAGCGGGGGGGCGGGTGAGCAGTTCTTC. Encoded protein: CSVELTSGGAGEQFF.